A single sample is the source of the 13 T cell receptor beta chains below, sequenced in a study of shared T cell receptors in the human thymus. Clones were read by immunoSEQ multiplex PCR, and TCRdb kept only the in-frame ones, dropping some. The table records about 660,000 clones, approximately 87% of them present only once. This same sample was also taken into another study, of human thymus T cells.

The sequencing input was thymocytes. The receptor source for this set is a boy in the first two years of life with a congenital heart defect.

About this clone itself: One junction end does not reproduce the germline sequence, and a read error may be involved. This chain connects TRBV2 to TRBJ1-2; tentatively, D is TRBD1 (5 bases). This CDR3 is built from 10 residues. CDR1 and CDR2 from the germline V gene are SNHLY and FYNNEI. The CDR3 region is CASSEQGSSF. The CDR3 region has the DNA TGTGCCAGCAGTGAACAGGGTTCCAGCTTC.

The CDR3 nucleotides are TGCGCCAGCAGCCAACGTCCCGACAGGGGTTTCCCTCGGGCCCCTGAAGCTTTCTTT. Protein sequence: CASSQRPDRGFPRAPEAFF. The chain is built from TRBV4-3 and TRBJ1-1; TRBD1 agrees at 8 bases. The germline V gene has CDR1 LGHNA and CDR2 YSLEER. This CDR3 contains 19 residues. After removal of 2 bases from V and 6 bases from J, the junction contained 20 bases not matched to a gene.

The chain couples TRBV11-2 to TRBJ2-7; D perhaps matches TRBD1 (5 bases). The CDR3 is 13 residues long. Trimming left V 5 bases short and J 3 bases short, with 11 bases between. Per the germline V gene, CDR1 is SGHAT and CDR2 is FQNNGV. The CDR3 protein is CASSLRTFYEQYF. CDR3 in DNA: TGTGCCAGCAGCCTAAGGACATTCTACGAGCAGTACTTC. Filled out from reference TRBV11-2 and TRBJ2-7, the complete variable domain reads EAGVAQSPRYKIIEKRQSVAFWCNPISGHATLYWYQQILGQGPKLLIQFQNNGVVDDSQLPKDRFSAERLKGVDSTLKIQPAKLEDSAVYLCASSLRTFYEQYFGPGTRLTVT.

The chain couples TRBV27 to TRBJ1-6, with a possible D match to TRBD1 (6 bases). Trimming took 3 bases from V and 0 from J, leaving 12 bases between them. The CDR3 loop spans 17 amino acids. Germline lookup yields CDR1 MNHEY and CDR2 SMNVEV (reference sequence). CDR3 in DNA: TGTGCCAGCAGTTTCTCTAGGGGGAGCTCCTATAATTCACCCCTCCACTTT. As protein: CASSFSRGSSYNSPLHF.

The chain is built from TRBV7-9 and TRBJ2-1; weak D call: TRBD2 (5 bases). The ends were cut back, 5 bases at V and 8 bases at J, with 22 bases in the middle. The V gene's germline CDR1 is SEHNR and CDR2 FQNEAQ (reference sequence). This CDR3 has 16 residues. The chain's CDR3 is CASSALLVKGCHEQFF. The DNA for the CDR3 is TGTGCCAGCAGCGCACTACTAGTTAAAGGGTGCCATGAGCAGTTCTTC.

The J gene is TRBJ2-1, the V gene TRBV9; no definite D call. Trimming removed 4 bases at V and 9 bases at J, with 11 bases between. The CDR3 consists of 12 residues. Germline-derived CDR1 and CDR2 are SGDLS and YYNGEE. The DNA of the CDR3 is TGTGCCAGCAGCCTAAACCGAACTGAGCAGTTCTTC. It is translated as CASSLNRTEQFF.

The rearrangement links TRBV18 to TRBJ2-3; no clear D gene. V gave up 3 bases and J gave up 6 bases, with 4 bases separating them. Per the germline V gene, CDR1 is KGHSH and CDR2 is LQKENI. The CDR3 sequence is 11 residues long. The CDR3 loop reads CASSPQDTQYF. CDR3 sequence (DNA): TGTGCCAGCTCACCCCAGGATACGCAGTATTTT. The whole variable domain, remainder taken from reference TRBV18 and TRBJ2-3, is NAGVMQNPRHLVRRRGQEARLRCSPMKGHSHVYWYRQLPEEGLKFMVYLQKENIIDESGMPKERFSAEFPKEGPSILRIQQVVRGDSAAYFCASSPQDTQYFGPGTRLTVL.

The table lists this clone with a few counts. The rearrangement links TRBV4-1 to TRBJ2-7, with 7 bases fitting TRBD2. The CDR3 is 15 amino acids. The V gene end was trimmed by 5 bases and the J gene end by 2 bases; junction bases not matched to a gene: 9. The germline V gene has CDR1 MGHRA and CDR2 YSYEKL. The CDR3, as DNA: TGCGCCAGCAGCTGGGGACTACGCCTCGCCTACGAGCAGTACTTC. It yields the protein CASSWGLRLAYEQYF.

J is TRBJ2-5 and V is TRBV5-4; D gene ambiguous. V lost 2 bases and J lost 0, with 11 bases in between. CDR3 length: 15 amino acids. The V gene's germline CDR1 is SGHNT and CDR2 YYREEE (reference sequence). The CDR3 DNA sequence: TGTGCCAGCAGCTTCTGGCCTTCGTACCAAGAGACCCAGTACTTC. Translated, it gives CASSFWPSYQETQYF.

This chain joins TRBV5-4 and TRBJ1-1; D gene unclear. The germline V gene has CDR1 SGHNT and CDR2 YYREEE (reference sequence). The CDR3 consists of 12 residues. Trimming left V 4 bases short and J 10 bases short, with 14 bases between. For the CDR3, the DNA is TGTGCCAGCAGCCGAACACCCGAGGCAGCTTTCTTT. Protein: CASSRTPEAAFF.

The CDR3: CSVVAWTGALGQFF. The CDR3 DNA follows: TGCAGCGTTGTGGCGTGGACAGGGGCGCTCGGGCAGTTCTTC. The chain couples TRBV29-1 to TRBJ2-1; TRBD1 matches 9 bases. The CDR3 extends over 14 amino acids. Germline CDR1 SQVTM, CDR2 ANQGSEA. The junction had 13 bases not matched to a gene; V was cut back by 4 bases and J by 12 bases.

The chain recombines TRBV7-9 with TRBJ1-4; D unclear. The germline V and J ends were trimmed by 5 bases and 5 bases, with 18 bases remaining between them. The germline V gene has CDR1 SEHNR and CDR2 FQNEAQ (reference sequence). The CDR3 is 16 residues long. The CDR3 loop is CASSPQYEPKNEKLFF. CDR3 DNA sequence: TGTGCCAGCAGCCCACAGTATGAGCCAAAAAATGAAAAACTGTTTTTT.

This chain joins TRBV4-3 and TRBJ1-5, with unresolved D. V shed 0 bases and J shed 1 base, with 10 bases lying between them. This CDR3 comprises 16 residues. Germline CDR1 LGHNA, CDR2 YSLEER. The CDR3: CASSQDREGSNQPQHF. The CDR3 region has the DNA TGCGCCAGCAGCCAAGATAGGGAGGGAAGCAATCAGCCCCAGCATTTT.